The 13 T cell receptor beta chains reported below all come from one sample, sequenced in a study of PD-L1 blockade in urothelial cancer. Sequencing used immunoSEQ multiplex PCR; TCRdb keeps in-frame clones, though not all of them. This sample yields 100,000 or so clones, of which roughly nine tenths are seen a single time; about 0.91% belongs to the top ten. The material sequenced was PBMCs, taken around atezolizumab (anti-PD-L1) treatment. These receptors came from a woman aged 80 or older with urothelial cancer.

V is TRBV15 and J is TRBJ1-1; maybe TRBD1 (6 bases). V was shortened by 8 bases and J by 2 bases, with 15 bases between the two germline ends. The CDR3 totals 14 residues. Germline V gene data show CDR1 as LNHNV and CDR2 as YYDKDF (reference sequence). In DNA, the CDR3 is TGTGCCACCGGGGGGGCGGGCTCTAACACTGAAGCTTTCTTT. Amino acids: CATGGAGSNTEAFF. The full variable domain, completed using reference TRBV15 and TRBJ1-1, is DAMVIQNPRYQVTQFGKPVTLSCSQTLNHNVMYWYQQKSSQAPKLLFHYYDKDFNNEADTPDNFQSRRPNTSFCFLDIRSPGLGDTAMYLCATGGAGSNTEAFFGQGTRLTVV.

V gene TRBV5-4 combines with J gene TRBJ2-2; tentative D call: TRBD1 (5 bases). Germline V gene lookup returns CDR1 SGHNT and CDR2 YYREEE (reference sequence). V lost 4 bases, J lost 3 bases, and 10 bases lay in between. The CDR3 loop spans 14 amino acids. The CDR3 region is CASSRDSDTGELFF. CDR3 coding DNA: TGTGCCAGCAGCCGAGACAGCGACACCGGGGAGCTGTTTTTT.

V and J are TRBV6-6 and TRBJ2-7; D gene ambiguous. Germline V gene lookup returns CDR1 MNHNY and CDR2 SVGAGI (reference sequence). CDR3 length: 11 amino acids. V lost 5 bases and J 7 bases, leaving 9 bases between the germline ends. The CDR3 DNA reads TGTGCCAGCAGTCACTACGGGGAGCAGTACTTC. Its translation: CASSHYGEQYF.

V is TRBV6-5 and J is TRBJ2-7, with 7 bases that match TRBD1. J lost 3 bases, V lost 5 bases, and 4 bases had no gene match. The CDR3 runs 13 residues. Germline V CDR1 and CDR2: MNHEY, SVGAGI. The CDR3 loop is CASSQQGFYEQYF. Written as DNA, the CDR3 is TGTGCCAGCAGTCAACAGGGGTTCTACGAGCAGTACTTC.

This clone was recorded only once. The gene calls are TRBV5-4 and TRBJ2-7, with TRBD2 as a possible D gene (7 bases). The V end was cut by 0 bases, the J end by 6 bases, with 16 bases between. Germline V gives CDR1 SGHNT, CDR2 YYREEE (reference sequence). The CDR3 runs to 15 residues. CDR3 amino acids: CASSLEGRGAVEQYF. The CDR3 DNA is TGTGCCAGCAGCTTGGAGGGCCGGGGGGCGGTCGAGCAGTACTTC.

The chain carries TRBV11-1 and TRBJ2-1, with D tentatively TRBD1 (5 bases). Germline values: CDR1 SGHAT, CDR2 FQDESV (reference sequence). V dropped 2 bases and J dropped 7 bases, with 9 bases sitting between them. This CDR3 region has 13 residues. The CDR3 loop reads CASSLQGVNEQFF. The CDR3 DNA sequence: TGTGCCAGCAGCTTACAGGGTGTGAATGAGCAGTTCTTC.

V gene TRBV7-2 combines with J gene TRBJ1-1; 9 bases are a match to TRBD1. CDR1 is SGHTA, CDR2 FQGNSA, per germline. This CDR3 is built from 15 residues. Unmatched junction bases numbered 2, after V lost 3 bases and J lost 0 bases. The CDR3 region has the DNA TGTGCCAGCAGCTTCGGACAGGGGCTGAACACTGAAGCTTTCTTT. Its protein is CASSFGQGLNTEAFF.

The rearrangement links TRBV5-1 to TRBJ2-1; 12 nucleotides match TRBD2. V lost 5 bases to trimming and J lost 5 bases; unmatched junction nucleotides: 5. This CDR3 is built from 15 residues. Per germline, CDR1 SGHRS and CDR2 YFSETQ. The CDR3 coding sequence is TGCGCCAGCAGAGGGGGACTAGCGGGCAACAATGAGCAGTTCTTC. Translating it yields CASRGGLAGNNEQFF. The whole variable domain, remainder taken from reference TRBV5-1 and TRBJ2-1, is KAGVTQTPRYLIKTRGQQVTLSCSPISGHRSVSWYQQTPGQGLQFLFEYFSETQRNKGNFPGRFSGRQFSNSRSEMNVSTLELGDSALYLCASRGGLAGNNEQFFGPGTRLTVL.

The chain combines TRBV25-1 with TRBJ1-1; a possible D gene is TRBD1 (5 bases). The CDR3 totals 14 residues. V lost 6 bases and J lost 2, with 13 bases in between. Germline lookup yields CDR1 MGHDK and CDR2 SYGVNS. In DNA form, the CDR3 reads TGTGCCAGCAGCATTTCGGGGGGAAACACTGAAGCTTTCTTT. It specifies CASSISGGNTEAFF.

This chain links TRBV28 with TRBJ2-5; a weak D match, TRBD2 (6 bases). The germline V gene encodes CDR1 MDHEN and CDR2 SYDVKM. V lost 3 bases to trimming and J lost 3 bases, with 17 bases between them. This CDR3 comprises 16 residues. The CDR3, as DNA: TGTGCCAGCAGTTTTCCAGGAGGGACGGGGAAAGAGACCCAGTACTTC. Amino acids: CASSFPGGTGKETQYF.

This sequence joins TRBV6-1 and TRBJ2-3; 9 bases agree with TRBD2. The V and J ends lost 5 bases and 1 base, in that order; junction bases with no gene match: 4. The V gene's germline CDR1 is MNHNS and CDR2 SASEGT. CDR3 size: 15 residues. CDR3 nucleotides: TGTGCCAGCAGTCGGACTAGCGTACGCACAGATACGCAGTATTTT. It translates to CASSRTSVRTDTQYF.

The chain employs TRBV11-1 and TRBJ2-3; TRBD2 matches at 9 bases. V gave up 5 bases and J gave up 5 bases; unmatched junction bases: 8. Germline CDR1 and CDR2: SGHAT and FQDESV (reference sequence). This CDR3 comprises 15 residues. The CDR3 spells CASSPLAGPGDTQYF. CDR3 sequence (DNA): TGTGCCAGCAGCCCTCTAGCGGGGCCGGGAGATACGCAGTATTTT.

The chain combines TRBV28 with TRBJ2-7; 15 positions match TRBD2. Germline V gives CDR1 MDHEN, CDR2 SYDVKM. CDR3 length equals 16 residues. V lost 4 bases and J lost 3; bases outside the gene matches: 4. CDR3 coding DNA: TGTGCCAGCAGTTCCTGGACTAGCGGGAGGGTCTACGAGCAGTACTTC. This codes for CASSSWTSGRVYEQYF.